The sequence of this T cell receptor (beta chain) was determined in a study of T cells in Graves' hyperthyroidism and ophthalmopathy. Study background: Upon initial diagnosis and before any treatment, peripheral blood was collected.

This CDR3 has 14 residues. V was clipped by 4 bases and J by 0 bases, with 9 bases between them. Looked up from germline, CDR1 is ENHRY and CDR2 is SYGVKD. TCR beta CDR3 sequences were amplified from RNA transcripts. HTBI primers were the set used in a first-round RT-PCR of the TCR CDR3. TCRdb re-analysed the multiplex PCR reads in MiXCR, keeping a single row per CDR3 protein. This table has hundreds of thousands of distinct CDR3 sequences, 18% appearing once. This clonotype was observed many times. Used for diagnoses were clinical symptoms, serum thyroxine and TRAb, thyroid ultrasound and orbital computed tomography.

The sequenced sample was blood. The source of this sequence is a woman in her forties or fifties with Graves' hyperthyroidism that later progressed to Graves' ophthalmopathy. The genes are TRBV10-3 and TRBJ1-1; no clear D. The CDR3: CAISVGSMNTEAFF. For the CDR3, the DNA is TGTGCCATCAGTGTAGGCAGCATGAACACTGAAGCTTTCTTT.